This entry lists 20 T cell receptor beta chains sequenced from one sample in a study of T cells in Graves' hyperthyroidism and ophthalmopathy. Amplification yielded TCR beta CDR3 regions, with RNA transcripts as the source. Using the HTBI primer set, a first-round RT-PCR was run on the TCR CDR3. Via MiXCR, TCRdb re-called the multiplex PCR reads, giving one row per CDR3 protein. The table has about 350,000 distinct CDR3 sequences, roughly 14% seen once; the top ten hold 20% to 25%. The sample taken for sequencing was blood. Receptors were obtained from a woman aged 25 to 39 with Graves' hyperthyroidism.

This clonotype was observed many times. This rearrangement joins TRBV20-1 to TRBJ1-1; perhaps TRBD1 as D (5 bases). CDR1 DFQATT and CDR2 SNEGSKA come from the germline V gene (reference sequence). The V gene lost 5 bases and the J gene lost 3 bases, with 16 bases spanning the gap. This CDR3 spans 14 amino acids. The CDR3 loop is CSAGITTAHTEAFF. In nucleotides, the CDR3 is TGCAGTGCTGGGATAACGACAGCGCACACTGAAGCTTTCTTT.

This clonotype has only one observation. The genes are TRBV5-6 and TRBJ2-1, with D tentatively TRBD2 (5 bases). The germline V gene encodes CDR1 SGHDT and CDR2 YYEEEE. This CDR3 comprises 14 residues. Trimming shortened V by 2 bases and J by 3 bases, and 9 bases separated the two germline ends. The CDR3 loop reads CASSFERSYNEQFF. The DNA of the CDR3 is TGTGCCAGCAGCTTTGAGCGGAGCTACAATGAGCAGTTCTTC.

This clonotype turned up a few times. V and J are TRBV6-1 and TRBJ2-1; D is unclear. In germline, CDR1 is MNHNS, CDR2 SASEGT. The CDR3 has 13 amino acids. V was shortened by 5 bases and J by 8 bases, with 13 bases between the two germline ends. The CDR3 nucleotides read TGTGCCAGCAGTTGGACGATCGGCGATGAGCAGTTCTTC. This translates into CASSWTIGDEQFF.

The chain couples TRBV20-1 to TRBJ1-1; TRBD1 is a possible D gene (5 bases). The CDR3 has 14 amino acids. V lost 0 bases to trimming and J lost 4 bases, with 12 bases between them. CDR1 and CDR2 from the germline V gene are DFQATT and SNEGSKA (reference sequence). The CDR3 coding sequence is TGCAGTGCTAGAGATCTGGGGCGTGGCACTGAAGCTTTCTTT. Its translation: CSARDLGRGTEAFF.

The table lists this clonotype with a few counts. The chain joins TRBV7-9 to TRBJ2-1; D is uncertain. The V gene lost 1 base and the J gene lost 0 bases, with 7 bases spanning the gap. Germline V gives CDR1 SEHNR, CDR2 FQNEAQ (reference sequence). The CDR3 spans 15 residues. The CDR3 loop reads CASSLGWSSYNEQFF. The CDR3 coding sequence is TGTGCCAGCAGCTTAGGTTGGAGCTCCTACAATGAGCAGTTCTTC.

This clonotype was seen repeatedly, ten times or more. V usage is TRBV28 and J usage is TRBJ1-5, with 10 bases fitting TRBD1. Germline CDR1 MDHEN, CDR2 SYDVKM. This CDR3 has 14 amino acids. The V segment lost 10 bases and the J segment 6 bases; nucleotides outside the gene matches: 9. CDR3 sequence: CATSETGGSQPQHF. The CDR3 nucleotides are TGTGCCACCTCCGAGACAGGGGGCTCTCAGCCCCAGCATTTT.

This clonotype was picked up many times. V and J are TRBV11-2 and TRBJ2-5, with TRBD2 identical over 7 bases. V gave up 2 bases and J gave up 1 base; unmatched junction bases: 7. CDR3 length equals 16 residues. Germline values: CDR1 SGHAT, CDR2 FQNNGV. The CDR3, as DNA: TGTGCCAGCAGCTTACTCACGGGAGGCATCCAAGAGACCCAGTACTTC. It yields the protein CASSLLTGGIQETQYF.

This clonotype was recorded many times. This sequence joins TRBV6-2 or TRBV6-3 and TRBJ1-3; no reliable D call. Deletions cut 8 bases from V and 0 bases from J, with 20 bases between. The V gene's germline CDR1 is MNHEY and CDR2 SVGEGT. The CDR3 runs 17 residues. The DNA for the CDR3 is TGTGCCAGCTGCGGCTATGCGTGGCGGAACTCTGGAAACACCATATATTTT. Translated: CASCGYAWRNSGNTIYF.

CDR3 in amino acids: CASSLLSREDTQYF. The DNA of the CDR3 is TGTGCCAGCAGTTTACTTAGCCGGGAAGATACGCAGTATTTT. The chain carries TRBV12-3 or TRBV12-4 and TRBJ2-3; tentative D call: TRBD2 (5 bases). The CDR3 length is 14 residues. Trimming removed 2 bases from V and 5 bases from J, with 11 bases in between.

This clonotype was picked up many times. The genes are TRBV11-2 and TRBJ2-2; 10 nucleotides match TRBD2. The CDR3 contains 17 residues. Germline V gene sequence: CDR1 SGHAT, CDR2 FQNNGV. V lost 0 bases and J lost 0; bases outside the gene matches: 1. In DNA form, the CDR3 reads TGTGCCAGCAGCTTAGATGGACTAGCGGCGAACACCGGGGAGCTGTTTTTT. This gives the protein CASSLDGLAANTGELFF.

This clonotype was observed many times. The chain carries TRBV7-2 and TRBJ2-1, with 12 bases aligning to TRBD2. This CDR3 contains 15 residues. CDR1 and CDR2 (germline): SGHTA, FQGNSA. The V gene end was trimmed by 4 bases and the J gene end by 2 bases; junction bases not matched to a gene: 0. This chain's CDR3 is CASSWTSGAYNEQFF. Here the CDR3 DNA reads TGTGCCAGCAGCTGGACTAGCGGGGCCTACAATGAGCAGTTCTTC.

Ten or more counts support this clonotype. The CDR3 DNA sequence: TGTGCCAGCAGCTCGCTGACTAGCGGACACCGGGGGGGGTACAATGAGCAGTTCTTC. Its translation: CASSSLTSGHRGGYNEQFF. V is TRBV11-2 and J is TRBJ2-1, with TRBD2 matching 9 bases. Germline CDR1 SGHAT, CDR2 FQNNGV. CDR3 size: 19 residues. Trimming took 4 bases from V and 4 from J; bases not matched to a gene: 17.

This clonotype was detected a few times. The chain combines TRBV3-1 with TRBJ2-1, with 11 bases lining up with TRBD2. This CDR3 has 17 residues. Unmatched junction bases numbered 13, after V lost 4 bases and J lost 8 bases. Germline V lookup: CDR1 LGHDT, CDR2 YNNKEL (reference sequence). CDR3 sequence: CASSPGRTSGRSYEQFF. In DNA form, the CDR3 reads TGTGCCAGCAGCCCGGGGCGTACTAGCGGGAGATCCTATGAGCAGTTCTTC.

This clonotype came up a few times. The chain is built from TRBV11-2 and TRBJ2-7; D is undetermined. Per the germline V gene, CDR1 is SGHAT and CDR2 is FQNNGV. V was shortened by 1 base and J by 5 bases, with 12 bases between the two germline ends. This CDR3 spans 14 amino acids. The CDR3 reads CASSLGAENDEQYF. The CDR3 DNA sequence: TGTGCCAGCAGCTTAGGGGCGGAAAATGACGAGCAGTACTTC.

At least ten counts were recorded for this clonotype. The rearrangement uses TRBV28 and TRBJ1-4; 9 nucleotides match TRBD1. J gave up 8 bases and V 5 bases, and 6 bases lay outside the gene matches. The CDR3 runs to 14 residues. Germline CDR1 is MDHEN and CDR2 is SYDVKM. CDR3 protein: CASSTTGGSEKLFF. The DNA of the CDR3 is TGTGCCAGCAGTACGACAGGGGGTAGCGAAAAACTGTTTTTT.

This clonotype appeared a few times. The V gene is TRBV6-1, the J gene TRBJ1-4; D is unresolved. V was trimmed by 7 bases and J by 7 bases, leaving 13 bases between them. The CDR3 has 13 residues. Germline V gene data show CDR1 as MNHNS and CDR2 as SASEGT. This CDR3 reads CASIPGRGEKLFF. As DNA, the CDR3 is TGTGCCAGCATCCCCGGACGCGGTGAAAAACTGTTTTTT.

The chain's CDR3 is CASSYTGGDPPQYF. CDR3 nucleotides: TGTGCCAGCAGCTACACCGGGGGAGATCCCCCGCAGTACTTC. V is TRBV28 and J is TRBJ2-7, with a weak D call TRBD2 (6 bases). From germline, CDR1 is MDHEN and CDR2 SYDVKM. CDR3 length equals 14 residues. V shed 6 bases and J shed 9 bases, with 21 bases lying between them.

This clonotype was counted at least ten times. The chain couples TRBV6-2 or TRBV6-3 to TRBJ1-5; D is undetermined. The V end lost 7 bases, the J end lost 5 bases, and 12 bases lay between the germline ends. The CDR3 contains 13 residues. CDR1 is MNHEY and CDR2 is SVGEGT in the germline V gene. The DNA for the CDR3 is TGTGCCAGCAAAAATCGTCTCGATCAGCCCCAGCATTTT. The encoded protein is CASKNRLDQPQHF.

The chain carries TRBV19 and TRBJ2-5, with 7 bases that match TRBD2. This CDR3 has 14 amino acids. Trimming cost V 4 bases and J 5 bases; bases outside gene matches: 7. Germline assignment: CDR1 LNHDA and CDR2 SQIVND (reference sequence). CDR3 protein: CASSTGGSRETQYF. The CDR3 DNA follows: TGTGCCAGTAGTACCGGGGGGTCCAGGGAGACCCAGTACTTC.

This clonotype has ten or more counts. CDR3 sequence reads: CASSLPQREQFF. CDR3 DNA sequence: TGTGCCAGCAGCTTACCTCAGCGAGAGCAGTTCTTC. This rearrangement joins TRBV7-6 to TRBJ2-1; D is unclear. Between the trimmed V and J ends, which lost 2 bases and 10 bases, there was a span of 9 bases. This CDR3 is built from 12 residues. Germline-derived CDR1 and CDR2 are SGHVS and FNYEAQ.